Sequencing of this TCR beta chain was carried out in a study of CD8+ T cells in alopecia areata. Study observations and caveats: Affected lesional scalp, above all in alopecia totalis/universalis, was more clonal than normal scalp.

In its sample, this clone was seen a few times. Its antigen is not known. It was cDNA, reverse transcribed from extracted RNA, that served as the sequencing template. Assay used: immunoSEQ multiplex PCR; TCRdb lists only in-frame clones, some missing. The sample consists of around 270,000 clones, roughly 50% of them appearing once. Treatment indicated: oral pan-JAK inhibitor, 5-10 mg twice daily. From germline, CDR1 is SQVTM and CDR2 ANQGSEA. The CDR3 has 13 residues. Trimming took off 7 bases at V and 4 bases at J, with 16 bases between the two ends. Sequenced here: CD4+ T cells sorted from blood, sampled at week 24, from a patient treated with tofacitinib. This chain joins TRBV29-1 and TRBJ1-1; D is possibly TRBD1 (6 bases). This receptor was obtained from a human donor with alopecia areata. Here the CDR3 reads CSAGGGRGTEAFF. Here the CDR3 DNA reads TGCAGCGCAGGAGGGGGTCGGGGCACTGAAGCTTTCTTT.